This note documents a single TCR beta chain sequence. This entry comes from a study of blood T cell repertoires in COVID-19. Study details: Sample material is recorded as cDNA or gDNA derived from T cells, B-cell-depleted T cells, or PBMCs.

Per the study methods: Scientists estimated how many nucleated cells there were by amplifying reference gene primers. Profiling relied on immunoSEQ multiplex PCR, and the TCRdb table lists in-frame clones only, not all of them. V and J calls and clone size follow that table, whereas D and trimming were derived from the DNA. The sample has about 180,000 clones, about 81% seen once. The CDR3 sequence is 14 residues long. V was cut by 1 base and J by 5 bases, with 12 bases left in between. The germline V gene has CDR1 SGHTA and CDR2 FQGNSA. Sequencing used peripheral blood. The chain couples TRBV7-2 to TRBJ2-7, with D possibly being TRBD1 (6 bases). This TCR was sampled from a woman older than 75 with COVID-19, enrolled during active disease. This CDR3 reads CASSLDRVVHEQYF. The CDR3 nucleotides are TGTGCCAGCAGCTTAGACAGGGTAGTCCACGAGCAGTACTTC.